A selection of T cell receptor beta chains follows, all from one sample in a study of vaccination effects on CD4 cells after COVID-19. TCRdb keeps only in-frame clones here, not all; method: immunoSEQ multiplex PCR. The sample records tens of thousands of clones, more than 60% being singletons. Their antigens are not known. The sequenced sample was CD4+ T cells from PBMCs cultured with SARS-CoV-2 spike peptides, obtained before COVID-19 vaccination. The receptors here all came from a human donor who received a COVID-19 vaccine. Each CDR3 is given without its conserved first and last residue.

TRBJ2-3,14,TRBV5-1,ASRDLTSGRSDTQY
TRBJ2-2,11,TRBV3-1/TRBV3-2,ASSQVSTGELF
TRBJ2-3,10,TRBV7-2,ASGGGTDTQY
TRBJ2-7,12,TRBV7-9,ASSLGHLTYEQY
TRBJ2-1,14,TRBV28,ASSSGTENSYNEQF
TRBJ2-1,12,TRBV6-7,ANPPGQGTNEQF
TRBJ2-2,15,TRBV11-3,ASSFHFESGDTGELF
TRBJ1-4,10,TRBV4-1,ASSRPAEKLF
TRBJ2-5,12,TRBV9,ASSNSGRLETQY
TRBJ1-2,12,TRBV27,ASSLGTGAYGYT
TRBJ2-1,17,TRBV11-2,ASSLDSRAAGVSYNEQF
TRBJ1-2,13,TRBV6-5,ASSYGLQGAKGYT
TRBJ1-3,16,TRBV21-1,ASAPRQGARGSGNTIY
TRBJ2-1,12,TRBV28,ASSLRGFVDEQF
TRBJ1-1,15,TRBV7-9,ASSLGTDTAMNTEAF
TRBJ2-2,10,TRBV7-7,ASSFDAGELF
TRBJ1-1,11,TRBV30,AWSVGGRTEAF
TRBJ1-1,11,TRBV7-7,ASSLARGSEAF
TRBJ1-2,11,TRBV19,ASRDRNNYGYT
TRBJ2-2,12,TRBV7-2,ASRLAGHTGELF
TRBJ1-1,13,TRBV27,ASSLRGGRNTEAF
TRBJ2-7,10,TRBV29-1,SALVSPGEQY
TRBJ2-1,11,TRBV7-9,ASSLRGIYEQF
TRBJ1-1,11,TRBV7-3,ASSRSSNTEAF
TRBJ2-1,11,TRBV5-1,ASSLAPRAGQF
TRBJ2-7,13,TRBV7-9,ASSLAGGPRYEQY
TRBJ1-2,14,TRBV3-1/TRBV3-2,ASSQGTGGAGYGYT
TRBJ1-2,11,TRBV3-1/TRBV3-2,ASSLGHTYGYT
TRBJ1-1,11,TRBV4-1,ASSLAGDTEAF
TRBJ1-1,13,TRBV3-1/TRBV3-2,ASSHGTGENTEAF
TRBJ2-7,13,TRBV5-5,ASSLLGGRGGEQY
TRBJ1-1,9,TRBV20-1,RALGGTEAF
TRBJ1-2,13,TRBV9,ASSPRMGIDYGYT
TRBJ2-2,14,TRBV7-2,ASSFDPAGETGELF
TRBJ2-5,12,TRBV11-2,ASREGLLQETQY
TRBJ1-1,11,TRBV5-4,ASRPTGKGLAF
TRBJ2-5,11,TRBV9,ASSPRPGETQY
TRBJ2-7,11,TRBV10-1,ARKGQGGDEQY
TRBJ1-1,11,TRBV10-3,AISVDHRTEAF
TRBJ2-4,12,TRBV12-5,ASGVSGGKNIQY
TRBJ1-2,11,TRBV7-2,ASTSLEGYGYT
TRBJ2-7,13,TRBV7-2,ASSRVGGDTYEQY
TRBJ2-5,14,TRBV4-1,ASSLGLAGGMETQY
TRBJ2-5,11,TRBV5-8,ASARGPGETQY
TRBJ1-2,13,TRBV10-3,AIIPPCSYLYGYT
TRBJ1-4,11,TRBV7-9,AIATGSGEKLF
TRBJ1-1,13,TRBV11-2,ASSLAFAPNTEAF